Shown below are 9 T cell receptor beta chains from a single sample sequenced in a study of Graves' ophthalmopathy and Graves' hyperthyroidism. Beta-chain TCR CDR3 regions were amplified from RNA transcripts. Second-round multiplex PCR came after a first-round RT-PCR that employed HTBI primers. TCRdb redid the calling of the multiplex PCR reads with MiXCR, one entry per CDR3 protein. The sample lists approximately 460,000 distinct CDR3 sequences, 14% occurring once. Sample: blood. The receptors here all came from a woman aged 30 to 39 with Graves' ophthalmopathy.

This clonotype showed up just once. The chain employs TRBV6-2 or TRBV6-3 and TRBJ1-1; 12 bases are shared with TRBD1. The length of the CDR3 is 17 residues. The V segment lost 2 bases and the J segment 0 bases; nucleotides outside the gene matches: 4. From germline, CDR1 is MNHEY and CDR2 SVGEGT. This CDR3 reads CASSYGTGGAVNTEAFF. CDR3 DNA: TGTGCCAGCAGTTACGGGACAGGGGGCGCGGTGAACACTGAAGCTTTCTTT.

About this clonotype: A read error may account for a junction end that differs from germline. The chain combines TRBV2 with TRBJ2-5; D is unclear. The CDR3 is made up of 11 amino acids. Germline V gives CDR1 SNHLY, CDR2 FYNNEI. The CDR3 loop is CASSPQETKYF. The CDR3 DNA is TGCGCCAGCAGTCCCCAAGAGACCAAGTACTTC.

Many counts were recorded for this clonotype. V and J are TRBV28 and TRBJ2-7, with a possible D match to TRBD2 (7 bases). V was clipped by 4 bases and J by 12 bases, with 31 bases between them. The CDR3 is 17 amino acids. Germline loops: CDR1 MDHEN, CDR2 SYDVKM. CDR3 bases: TGTGCCAGCAGTTCGTCCAACTTCCGGGGGGCCAAAGAAATGCGGTACTTC. It is translated as CASSSSNFRGAKEMRYF.

The chain links TRBV5-5 to TRBJ1-2; 7 bases map to TRBD1. The CDR3 has 15 residues. CDR1 is SGHKS, CDR2 YYEKEE, per germline (reference sequence). Unmatched junction bases numbered 9, after V lost 7 bases and J lost 0 bases. The CDR3 nucleotides read TGTGCCAGCTGCATTTCCGGGACAGCTAACTATGGCTACACCTTC. Protein: CASCISGTANYGYTF.

This clonotype has ten or more counts. This chain links TRBV6-1 with TRBJ2-7; 8 bases fit TRBD2. In germline, CDR1 is MNHNS, CDR2 SASEGT. CDR3 length equals 13 residues. V was pared by 3 bases and J by 2 bases, with 0 bases of the junction left unmatched. The CDR3 bases are TGTGCCAGCAGTGAGCGGGAGGCCTACGAGCAGTACTTC. Residues: CASSEREAYEQYF.

This clonotype showed up just a few times. The CDR3 spells CASTLGFGPGELFF. Here the CDR3 DNA reads TGTGCCAGTACTTTAGGTTTTGGCCCCGGGGAGCTGTTTTTT. The chain links TRBV19 to TRBJ2-2; no clear D gene. The CDR3 covers 14 residues. Between the trimmed V and J ends, which lost 7 bases and 6 bases, there was a span of 15 bases. Germline CDR1 is LNHDA and CDR2 is SQIVND (reference sequence).

The sample holds many counts of this clonotype. In DNA form, the CDR3 reads TGTGCCAGCAGTTTGCAGGGTAGCCCTGAAGCTTTCTTT. This translates into CASSLQGSPEAFF. The chain employs TRBV25-1 and TRBJ1-1; tentatively, D is TRBD1 (5 bases). Germline CDR1 and CDR2: MGHDK and SYGVNS. The CDR3 is made up of 13 amino acids. V gave up 5 bases and J gave up 6 bases, with 13 bases separating them.

The chain recombines TRBV28 with TRBJ2-7, with D tentatively TRBD2 (6 bases). This CDR3 is 16 amino acids long. Germline values: CDR1 MDHEN, CDR2 SYDVKM. The germline V and J ends were trimmed by 5 bases and 0 bases, with 17 bases remaining between them. This CDR3 is CASSKGASESSYEQYF. The CDR3 bases are TGTGCCAGCAGTAAAGGGGCTAGCGAGAGCTCCTACGAGCAGTACTTC.

This chain joins TRBV7-2 and TRBJ2-7; D is perhaps TRBD1 or TRBD2 (5 bases each). CDR3 size: 16 residues. Between the trimmed V and J ends, which lost 0 bases and 2 bases, there was a span of 14 bases. Germline loops: CDR1 SGHTA, CDR2 FQGNSA. The CDR3 nucleotides read TGTGCCAGCAGCTTAGCCATGGGGACCGCGGCCTACGAGCAGTACTTC. It specifies CASSLAMGTAAYEQYF.